This T cell receptor (beta chain) was recovered during a study of cytomegalovirus exposure and HLA in healthy donors. As to this clone: The antigen is undetermined.

Assay used: immunoSEQ multiplex PCR; TCRdb lists only in-frame clones, some missing. The repertoire consists of about 56,000 clones, with about 96% occurring once and the leading ten covering around 1.2%. Germline CDR1 and CDR2: SGHDN and FVKESK. The CDR3 has 15 amino acids. V lost 8 bases to trimming and J lost 2 bases, with 17 bases between them. General study points: It was found in a later analysis that first-cohort TCR clusters tended to co-occur in the 120 validation repertoires.

This receptor was identified in a woman aged 18-29 years in good health and CMV-seronegative. The gene calls are TRBV14 and TRBJ2-3, with D possibly TRBD1 on 6 matching bases. The sequenced sample consisted of PBMCs. CDR3 sequence: CASPTGSGNTDTQYF. DNA for the CDR3: TGTGCCAGCCCTACAGGGTCTGGGAACACAGATACGCAGTATTTT.